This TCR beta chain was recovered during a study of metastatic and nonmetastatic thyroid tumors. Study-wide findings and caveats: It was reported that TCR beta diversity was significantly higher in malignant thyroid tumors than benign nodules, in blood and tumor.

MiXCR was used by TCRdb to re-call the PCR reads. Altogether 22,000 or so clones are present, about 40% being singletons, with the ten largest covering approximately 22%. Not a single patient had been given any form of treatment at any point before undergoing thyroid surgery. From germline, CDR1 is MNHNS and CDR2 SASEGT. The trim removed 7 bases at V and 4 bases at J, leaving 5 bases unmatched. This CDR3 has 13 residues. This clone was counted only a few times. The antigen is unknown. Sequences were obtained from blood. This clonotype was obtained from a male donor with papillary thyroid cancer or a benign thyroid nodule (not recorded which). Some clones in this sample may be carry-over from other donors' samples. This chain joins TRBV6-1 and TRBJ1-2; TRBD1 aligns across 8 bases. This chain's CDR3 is CASMSGTGYGYTF. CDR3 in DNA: TGTGCCAGCATGTCCGGGACAGGCTATGGCTACACCTTC.